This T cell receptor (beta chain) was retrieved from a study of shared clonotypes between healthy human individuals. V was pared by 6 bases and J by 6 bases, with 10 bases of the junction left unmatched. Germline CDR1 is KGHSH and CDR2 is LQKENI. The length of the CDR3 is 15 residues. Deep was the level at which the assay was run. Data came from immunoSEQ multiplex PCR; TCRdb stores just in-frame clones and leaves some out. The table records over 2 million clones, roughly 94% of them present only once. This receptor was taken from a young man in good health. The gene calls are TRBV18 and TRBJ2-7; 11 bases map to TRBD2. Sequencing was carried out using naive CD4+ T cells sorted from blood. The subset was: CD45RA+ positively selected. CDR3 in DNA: TGTGCCAGCTCGACGCAGACTAGCGGGATAGGCGAGCAGTACTTC. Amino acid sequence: CASSTQTSGIGEQYF.